This T cell receptor beta chain came from a study of shared clonotypes between healthy human individuals. This clone came up once. As yet, its antigen is unknown. Germline V gives CDR1 LNHDA, CDR2 SQIVND (reference sequence). The ends were cut back, 5 bases at V and 0 bases at J, with 11 bases in the middle. This CDR3 contains 15 residues. Original methodology: From ImmunoSEQ came sequences covering only the junction and carrying no quality scores, so filtering differed. Repertoires were generated with immunoSEQ multiplex PCR, while TCRdb's copy carries only in-frame clones and drops some. From that table come the V and J calls and clone size; the DNA was used to work out D and trimming. There are 1,500,000 or so clones in the sample; around 95% occur only once, and 1% to 1.5% lies in the top ten. Healthy HIV-negative adults with no recent acute infections or vaccinations were recruited as donors. Study observations and caveats: It was observed that roughly 5.1% of naive CD4 clonotypes were shared across several donors.

The gene calls are TRBV19 and TRBJ2-1, with D unclear. This TCR derives from a man in his thirties or forties in good health. The source material was naive CD4+ T cells sorted from blood. Subset meaning: CD45RA+ positively selected. DNA for the CDR3: TGTGCCAGTAGTCCTACCCCAAGCTCCTACAATGAGCAGTTCTTC. As protein: CASSPTPSSYNEQFF.